A selection of T cell receptor beta chains follows, all from one sample in a study of blood T cell repertoires in COVID-19. Produced via immunoSEQ multiplex PCR; TCRdb's table is partial and in-frame only. The sample shows 200,000 to 250,000 clones, roughly 83% of them seen only once. Input material: peripheral blood. Receptor source: a woman in her 70s with active or convalescent COVID-19. Each CDR3 is given with its conserved first and last residue. Each record gives: J gene, V gene, CDR3 protein.

J gene: TRBJ1-2; V gene: TRBV3-1/TRBV3-2; CDR3 protein: CASSQVYREYGYTF
J gene: TRBJ1-5; V gene: TRBV5-1; CDR3 protein: CASSWGTGGNQPQHF
J gene: TRBJ2-1; V gene: TRBV27; CDR3 protein: CASSLAVMAGGPNEQFF
J gene: TRBJ2-1; V gene: TRBV24-1; CDR3 protein: CATSDSGKGTPSYNEQFF
J gene: TRBJ1-2; V gene: TRBV7-2; CDR3 protein: CASSQTGGGNYGYTF
J gene: TRBJ1-1; V gene: TRBV7-2; CDR3 protein: CASSRTGGTEAFF
J gene: TRBJ1-4; V gene: TRBV7-9; CDR3 protein: CASSPKQENEKLFF
J gene: TRBJ2-1; V gene: TRBV2; CDR3 protein: CASSPSLQGIGRNEQFF
J gene: TRBJ1-3; V gene: TRBV6-1; CDR3 protein: CASSDGGPGNTIYF
J gene: TRBJ2-7; V gene: TRBV13; CDR3 protein: CASSLNVVRTGGSEQHF
J gene: TRBJ1-1; V gene: TRBV3-1/TRBV3-2; CDR3 protein: CASSQSRDFFTEAFF
J gene: TRBJ1-2; V gene: TRBV7-9; CDR3 protein: CASSFSNVREGYTF
J gene: TRBJ2-3; V gene: TRBV28; CDR3 protein: CATGGAGGGRDTQYF
J gene: TRBJ2-4; V gene: TRBV7-2; CDR3 protein: CASSPPIGHLRDIQYF
J gene: TRBJ2-1; V gene: TRBV5-4; CDR3 protein: CASSPPSGGVNEQFF
J gene: TRBJ1-5; V gene: TRBV12-2; CDR3 protein: CASRLAWDTRNQPQHF
J gene: TRBJ2-7; V gene: TRBV9; CDR3 protein: CASSVRDRGEQYF
J gene: TRBJ2-7; V gene: TRBV5-1; CDR3 protein: CASSLAGGLAGVLYEQYF
J gene: TRBJ1-4; V gene: TRBV19; CDR3 protein: CASSSSLEGEKLFF
J gene: TRBJ1-2; V gene: TRBV20-1; CDR3 protein: CSASGRGGYYGYTF
J gene: TRBJ2-7; V gene: TRBV11-1; CDR3 protein: CASSLGLGTPDYEQYF
J gene: TRBJ2-6; V gene: TRBV7-8; CDR3 protein: CASLRDRGSSGANVLTF
J gene: TRBJ2-7; V gene: TRBV2; CDR3 protein: CASRGPGTGMGEQYF
J gene: TRBJ1-1; V gene: TRBV7-9; CDR3 protein: CASSSMRTEAFF
J gene: TRBJ1-2; V gene: TRBV28; CDR3 protein: CASSSHDRGRDGYTF
J gene: TRBJ1-2; V gene: TRBV6-1; CDR3 protein: CASSEAGQGTLYGYTF
J gene: TRBJ1-1; V gene: TRBV27; CDR3 protein: CASSLFAWTEAFF